The 31 T cell receptor beta chains given below trace back to one sample, sequenced in a study of cytomegalovirus exposure and HLA in healthy donors. Amplification used 60 Vbeta primers and 13 Jbeta primers. TCRdb's copy holds only in-frame clones and misses some; the assay was immunoSEQ multiplex PCR. There are under 200,000 clones in the sample; roughly 85% occur only once, and approximately 1.3% lies in the top ten. Material: PBMCs. These receptors came from a man between 25 and 39 years old in good health and CMV-seronegative.

V and J are TRBV11-2 and TRBJ2-7; tentative D call: TRBD2 (6 bases). This CDR3 spans 17 amino acids. With 3 bases removed from V and 1 base from J, the gap between germline ends came to 19 bases. Looked up from germline, CDR1 is SGHAT and CDR2 is FQNNGV. CDR3 sequence (DNA): TGTGCCAGCAGCTTTTGGGAGGCACAGATGTTTTCCTACGAGCAGTACTTC. It yields the protein CASSFWEAQMFSYEQYF.

The rearrangement uses TRBV7-6 and TRBJ2-7; TRBD1 agrees at 10 bases. V dropped 2 bases and J dropped 3; count of bases not matched to a gene: 4. This CDR3 is built from 15 residues. Germline CDR1 is SGHVS and CDR2 is FNYEAQ. CDR3: CASSLTGTGVYEQYF. The CDR3 nucleotides read TGTGCCAGCAGCTTAACCGGGACAGGGGTCTACGAGCAGTACTTC.

V gene TRBV27 combines with J gene TRBJ2-5, with 10 bases fitting TRBD1. This CDR3 comprises 15 residues. The V segment lost 5 bases and the J segment 2 bases; nucleotides outside the gene matches: 5. Looked up from germline, CDR1 is MNHEY and CDR2 is SMNVEV (reference sequence). Written as DNA, the CDR3 is TGTGCCAGCAGTCTCGGGACAGGGGCACAAGAGACCCAGTACTTC. It translates to CASSLGTGAQETQYF.

The chain is built from TRBV9 and TRBJ1-6; the D is unclear. CDR3 size: 16 residues. Germline V CDR1 and CDR2: SGDLS, YYNGEE. The V end was cut by 0 bases, the J end by 13 bases, with 20 bases between. The CDR3 protein is CASSVVDTSGKSPLHF. DNA of the CDR3: TGTGCCAGCAGCGTAGTCGACACTTCGGGGAAGTCCCCCCTCCACTTT.

V usage is TRBV27 and J usage is TRBJ1-5; no clear D. The V and J ends lost 3 bases and 11 bases respectively, with 14 bases between them. In germline, CDR1 is MNHEY, CDR2 SMNVEV (reference sequence). The CDR3 length is 13 residues. The DNA of the CDR3 is TGTGCCAGCAGTTTTGGGCCCTGGGAGTCCCAGCATTTT. Its protein is CASSFGPWESQHF.

In regard to this clone: The limits of the CDR3 on the DNA are not certain, so only TCRdb's listed CDR3 is given. This chain links TRBV12-1 with TRBJ1-1. TRBV12-1 is designated a pseudogene. Both ends counted, the CDR3 spans 13 residues. The CDR3 region is CASSFGRGTEAFF.

The CDR3 region is CASSSGGTLHNEQFF. CDR3 coding DNA: TGTGCCAGCAGTTCTGGGGGGACTCTTCACAATGAGCAGTTCTTC. This chain uses TRBV28 with TRBJ2-1; D might be TRBD2 (6 bases). The V gene lost 4 bases and the J gene lost 5 bases, with 15 bases spanning the gap. The CDR3 is 15 residues long. Germline V lookup: CDR1 MDHEN, CDR2 SYDVKM.

The genes are TRBV11-2 and TRBJ1-3; D perhaps matches TRBD1 (5 bases). The V gene's germline CDR1 is SGHAT and CDR2 FQNNGV. V was shortened by 6 bases and J by 4 bases, with 13 bases between the two germline ends. The CDR3 extends over 14 amino acids. CDR3 amino acids: CASRLGGSGNTIYF. The CDR3 DNA is TGTGCCAGCAGACTGGGGGGGTCCGGAAACACCATATATTTT.

This clone was counted between two and nine times. The rearrangement uses TRBV6-6 and TRBJ2-7, with a possible D match to TRBD1 (7 bases). The ends were cut back, 5 bases at V and 4 bases at J, with 15 bases in the middle. The CDR3 consists of 14 residues. From germline, CDR1 is MNHNY and CDR2 SVGAGI (reference sequence). The CDR3 nucleotides read TGTGCCAGCAGTAGCCAGGGGGGCCGGTACGAGCAGTACTTC. Translated, it gives CASSSQGGRYEQYF.

The chain uses TRBV28 and TRBJ2-2; 10 bases line up with TRBD2. Trimming cost V 6 bases and J 7 bases; bases outside gene matches: 14. The CDR3 spans 17 residues. Germline assignment: CDR1 MDHEN and CDR2 SYDVKM. The CDR3 loop is CASSIRLVASGGGELFF. The CDR3 nucleotides read TGTGCCAGCAGCATCCGACTGGTGGCTAGCGGGGGCGGGGAGCTGTTTTTT.

This clone was detected only a few times. The chain has TRBV1 and TRBJ2-7; the table's D call, TRBD2, has no DNA check behind it. TRBV1 is given as a pseudogene. This CDR3 region has 17 residues. In nucleotides, the CDR3 is TGCACCAGCAGCCAAGGCGATAGCGGGAATTTCTCCTACGAGCAGTACTTC. Amino acid sequence: CTSSQGDSGNFSYEQYF.

This chain uses TRBV29-1 with TRBJ2-5; 10 nucleotides match TRBD2. Near its end, the DNA agrees better with TRBJ2-7, so the J call may be wrong. The length of the CDR3 is 14 residues. Germline values: CDR1 SQVTM, CDR2 ANQGSEA. The CDR3 coding sequence is TGCAGCGCGGGGAGCGGGGGGGTCAACTACGAGCAGTACTTC. This sequence encodes CSAGSGGVNYEQYF.

This clone appeared a single time. The CDR3 is CASIQQGTMNTEAFF. The DNA of the CDR3 is TGTGCCAGCATTCAGCAGGGGACTATGAACACTGAAGCTTTCTTT. The chain is built from TRBV6-5 and TRBJ1-1; possible D gene TRBD1, 6 bases. Germline V CDR1 and CDR2: MNHEY, SVGAGI. The CDR3 runs to 15 residues. The V end was cut by 7 bases, the J end by 0 bases, with 15 bases between.

This clone was seen a single time. The gene calls are TRBV7-9 and TRBJ2-1; 8 nucleotides match TRBD1. From germline, CDR1 is SEHNR and CDR2 FQNEAQ (reference sequence). With V trimmed by 5 bases and J by 8 bases, 11 bases remained unmatched. The CDR3 is 15 amino acids. This CDR3 is CASSPAAGGKDEQFF. The DNA of the CDR3 is TGTGCCAGCAGCCCAGCGGCAGGGGGCAAAGATGAGCAGTTCTTC.

The rearrangement joins TRBV7-2 to TRBJ2-7, with 11 bases aligning to TRBD2. J was trimmed by 4 bases and V by 5 bases; bases with no gene match: 7. CDR3 length: 15 amino acids. Germline lookup yields CDR1 SGHTA and CDR2 FQGNSA. The CDR3 spells CASSLTGTSGYEQYF. The CDR3 DNA reads as TGTGCCAGCAGCCTCACCGGGACTAGCGGATACGAGCAGTACTTC.

This rearrangement joins TRBV7-2 to TRBJ2-7; D remains unclear. Between the trimmed V and J ends, which lost 1 base and 0 bases, there was a span of 10 bases. The CDR3 is 15 amino acids. The germline CDR1 and CDR2 sequences are SGHTA and FQGNSA. The CDR3 DNA reads TGTGCCAGCAGCTTAGTGACGAGGAGCTCCTACGAGCAGTACTTC. Its translation is CASSLVTRSSYEQYF.

The CDR3, as DNA: TGCGCCAGCAGCCACATGGGTTCGCTAGCGGGACGAAAAGAGACCCAGTACTTC. Translated, it gives CASSHMGSLAGRKETQYF. This rearrangement joins TRBV4-1 to TRBJ2-5, with 9 bases that match TRBD2. With 3 bases clipped from V and 3 bases from J, the junction kept 14 bases outside the gene matches. This CDR3 has 18 residues. Germline V gene sequence: CDR1 MGHRA, CDR2 YSYEKL.

The rearrangement links TRBV5-1 to TRBJ1-1; D unresolved. CDR1 is SGHRS, CDR2 YFSETQ, per germline. The V and J ends lost 4 bases and 0 bases respectively, with 13 bases between them. This CDR3 comprises 15 residues. DNA of the CDR3: TGCGCCAGCAGCCCGAGTTTCAATATGAACACTGAAGCTTTCTTT. Encoded protein: CASSPSFNMNTEAFF.

The chain employs TRBV28 and TRBJ1-1, with 7 bases that match TRBD1. Germline CDR1 MDHEN, CDR2 SYDVKM. The CDR3 extends over 15 amino acids. The V segment lost 3 bases and the J segment 2 bases; nucleotides outside the gene matches: 6. CDR3 nucleotides: TGTGCCAGCAGTTTTGCGGGACAGCTTAACACTGAAGCTTTCTTT. Translating gives CASSFAGQLNTEAFF.

This clone was recorded a few times. The same CDR3 arises from other DNA sequences in this sample as well. J is TRBJ1-1 and V is TRBV6-5; 10 bases line up with TRBD1. With V trimmed by 6 bases and J by 6 bases, 10 bases remained unmatched. The CDR3 is 15 residues long. Germline-derived CDR1 and CDR2 are MNHEY and SVGAGI. The CDR3 DNA follows: TGTGCCAGCAGCCGCCCATCGACAGGGGGCCCTGAAGCTTTCTTT. Translated: CASSRPSTGGPEAFF.

The chain links TRBV11-2 to TRBJ2-3, with 8 bases lining up with TRBD1. From germline, CDR1 is SGHAT and CDR2 FQNNGV. V lost 1 base, J lost 1 base, and 7 bases stayed unmatched. There are 17 residues in the CDR3. The DNA for the CDR3 is TGTGCCAGCAGCTTAGTAGCAGGGGGCTATGGCACAGATACGCAGTATTTT. Its protein product is CASSLVAGGYGTDTQYF.

The chain has TRBV4-1 and TRBJ1-4, with no clear D. The CDR3 is 16 residues long. Germline V gene data show CDR1 as MGHRA and CDR2 as YSYEKL. The ends were cut back, 0 bases at V and 5 bases at J, with 13 bases in the middle. The CDR3 DNA follows: TGCGCCAGCAGCCAAGATGAGGGCAGAATAAATGAAAAACTGTTTTTT. Protein sequence: CASSQDEGRINEKLFF.

This chain joins TRBV10-3 and TRBJ2-5, with TRBD2 matching over 11 bases. Germline V gene lookup returns CDR1 ENHRY and CDR2 SYGVKD. CDR3 length: 15 amino acids. V dropped 3 bases and J dropped 2; count of bases not matched to a gene: 2. The CDR3 loop is CAISELAGGQETQYF. CDR3 DNA sequence: TGTGCCATCAGTGAATTAGCGGGGGGGCAAGAGACCCAGTACTTC.

The V call is TRBV12-1, the J call TRBJ2-2; the D call of TRBD2 is as the table states it, not checked on the DNA. TRBV12-1 is a pseudogene. CDR3 size: 22 residues. In DNA form, the CDR3 reads TGTGCCAGCAGCTTAAGGATATGGCCTTCGACTAGCGGGGGGCCGAACACCGGGGAGCTGTTTTTT. Its protein product is CASSLRIWPSTSGGPNTGELFF.

The chain is built from TRBV5-1 and TRBJ1-4; D is uncertain. V dropped 1 base and J dropped 0 bases, with 7 bases sitting between them. Germline CDR1 SGHRS, CDR2 YFSETQ. The CDR3 runs to 15 residues. This CDR3 reads CASSLISATNEKLFF. In nucleotides, the CDR3 is TGCGCCAGCAGCTTGATCTCCGCAACTAATGAAAAACTGTTTTTT.

The chain links TRBV5-1 to TRBJ1-1; D is uncertain. CDR1 is SGHRS, CDR2 YFSETQ, per germline. Trimming removed 0 bases from V and 5 bases from J, with 11 bases in between. The length of the CDR3 is 14 residues. The CDR3 protein is CASSLEWLTTEAFF. The DNA for the CDR3 is TGCGCCAGCAGCTTGGAATGGCTTACGACTGAAGCTTTCTTT.

This clone has more than one count but fewer than ten. The chain couples TRBV7-9 to TRBJ1-4, with D uncertain. With 5 bases removed from V and 8 bases from J, the gap between germline ends came to 15 bases. There are 14 residues in the CDR3. Germline V gives CDR1 SEHNR, CDR2 FQNEAQ (reference sequence). The DNA of the CDR3 is TGTGCCAGCAGCCAACCGACGACTGGGGAAAAACTGTTTTTT. Protein: CASSQPTTGEKLFF.

The chain has TRBV6-1 and TRBJ1-5; D call uncertain. Germline CDR1 MNHNS, CDR2 SASEGT. CDR3 size: 14 residues. V gave up 7 bases and J gave up 3 bases, with 13 bases separating them. DNA of the CDR3: TGTGCCAGCAAGTATGGGCAGGACAATCAGCCCCAGCATTTT. As protein: CASKYGQDNQPQHF.

This clone was observed a handful of times. This rearrangement joins TRBV19 to TRBJ1-3, with TRBD1 matching over 8 bases. Germline values: CDR1 LNHDA, CDR2 SQIVND (reference sequence). After removal of 6 bases from V and 6 bases from J, the junction contained 7 bases not matched to a gene. CDR3 length equals 14 residues. CDR3: CASSLQGAENTIYF. CDR3 nucleotide sequence: TGTGCCAGTAGCCTTCAGGGGGCTGAAAACACCATATATTTT.

This chain joins TRBV5-1 and TRBJ2-1; D is perhaps TRBD2 (5 bases). V dropped 0 bases and J dropped 6 bases, with 16 bases sitting between them. Germline V gene lookup returns CDR1 SGHRS and CDR2 YFSETQ. This CDR3 spans 16 amino acids. The CDR3 sequence: CASSLANGGKFNEQFF. CDR3 in DNA: TGCGCCAGCAGCTTGGCTAACGGAGGCAAGTTCAATGAGCAGTTCTTC.

This clone was counted a single time. J is TRBJ2-5 and V is TRBV7-2; 9 bases match TRBD2. The CDR3 has 18 amino acids. V was clipped by 2 bases and J by 2 bases; unmatched bases: 12. From germline, CDR1 is SGHTA and CDR2 FQGNSA. As DNA, the CDR3 is TGTGCCAGCAGCTTATTGGCGGCGGGGGGGCCGGGGCAAGAGACCCAGTACTTC. Protein sequence: CASSLLAAGGPGQETQYF.